A selection of T cell receptor beta chains follows, all from one sample in a study of shared clonotypes between healthy human individuals. Some clones are missing from TCRdb's copy, which holds only in-frame ones; the method was immunoSEQ multiplex PCR. The sample holds some 2.4 million clones, approximately 93% seen once. The specimen sequenced was naive CD4+ T cells from PBMCs. Receptors originate from a man younger than 30 in good health. Some clones in this sample may be carry-over from other donors' samples. The CDR3 runs from the conserved cysteine through the conserved F or W. A clone size is listed for some rows: how often the clone was seen (once, few, many), or a class if it is expanded.

v_call clone_size cdr3_aa
TRBV19 NA CASSIGQNGGYTF
TRBV27 NA CASSLSGTNTGELFF
TRBV28 NA CASSLKAGVVREQYF
TRBV5-1 NA CASSEIPTDTQYF
TRBV10-3 NA CAIKGSSYEQYF
TRBV14 NA CASSYYFTGKSYEQYF
TRBV18 few CASSPRQGRETEAFF
TRBV5-6 NA CASSYWGRLLNTGELFF
TRBV5-1 NA CASSTALVAGGFETQYF
TRBV5-8 NA CASSLDIRDRAYEQYF
TRBV5-1 NA CASSLGLATDTQYF
TRBV10-3 NA CAISPGTGKGDEKLFF
TRBV5-5 NA CASSQATGGAGTQYF
TRBV30 NA CAWSRVGLATTYEQYF
TRBV6-1 once CASSPGQGGVYGYTF
TRBV10-2 NA CASSEFQGAREQYF
TRBV5-1 NA CASSAGFLAPLGYTF
TRBV9 NA CASSVGALTGTRQETQYF
TRBV7-6 NA CASSLVAARGNEQFF
TRBV15 NA CATSRGSGGPVRNQPQHF
TRBV29-1 NA CSVASGANQPQHF
TRBV15 NA CATSRTGGKQYF
TRBV18 NA CASSPTLASQETQYF
TRBV11-3 NA CASRPRTGGRPDYEQYF
TRBV7-3 NA CASSPHPGQGATTGELFF
TRBV28 NA CASTSSGAGTDTQYF
TRBV30 NA CAWKNWNYGYTF
TRBV5-4 NA CASSLEVPTGYTF
TRBV28 NA CASSRAVRQETQYF
TRBV6-5 NA CASSYRDPGGDEQFF
TRBV28 NA CASTLVTGELFF
TRBV2 NA CASSEQLSYNEQFF
TRBV27 NA CASSLADSYEQYF
TRBV6-5 NA CASSPSRDRGEKLFF
TRBV7-9 NA CASSTGRDRGTGELFF
TRBV28 NA CASSSPTGGNYGYTF
TRBV18 NA CASSAGQGFGNTIYF
TRBV9 NA CASSPPSDTQYF
TRBV18 NA CASSPEGQGNTGELFF
TRBV29-1 NA CSVQRTSGSHEQYF
TRBV6-6 NA CASSYSGAEGEQYF
TRBV11-2 NA CASSLFVRVGRGESYEQYF
TRBV7-2 NA CASSLGRSQGIQYF
TRBV7-9 NA CASSYGQGGEQYF
TRBV5-1 once CASSFGVAGSTDTQYF
TRBV7-2 NA CASSLVRAGNQPQHF
TRBV30 NA CAWSVFMGNTIYF
TRBV10-3 NA CAISELGGQPQHF
TRBV4-1 NA CASSQDPGQGLASYEQYF
TRBV5-5 NA CASSLVGGGSSYEQYF
TRBV5-6 NA CASSWSVGETQYF
TRBV28 NA CASSPGGGGQPQHF
TRBV2 NA CASSDSVLRSYGYTF
TRBV5-1 once CASSSLAGVSTHEQYF
TRBV28 NA CASRSWSLGQGAGEQYF
TRBV19 NA CATTLGRGGETQYF
TRBV5-1 NA CASSLGERNSPLHF